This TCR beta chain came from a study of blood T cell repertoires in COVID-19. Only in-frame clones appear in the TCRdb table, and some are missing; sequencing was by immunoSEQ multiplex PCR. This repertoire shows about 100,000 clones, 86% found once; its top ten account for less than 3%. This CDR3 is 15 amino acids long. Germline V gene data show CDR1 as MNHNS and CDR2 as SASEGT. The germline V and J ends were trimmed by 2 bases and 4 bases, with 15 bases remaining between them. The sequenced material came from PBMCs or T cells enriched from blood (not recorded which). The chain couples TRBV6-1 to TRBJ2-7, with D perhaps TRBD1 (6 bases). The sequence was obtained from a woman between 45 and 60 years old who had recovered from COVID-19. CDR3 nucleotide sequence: TGTGCCAGCAGTGAACGAGGAACAGGGTCTTACGAGCAGTACTTC. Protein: CASSERGTGSYEQYF.